This section outlines one TCR beta chain sequence together with its context. This clonotype was found many times. There is no known antigen for this receptor. The record has no base qualities; no much larger clone is one base away. At the junction V is shortened by 5 bases and J by 6 bases, with 14 bases in between. Via the germline V gene (reference sequence), CDR1 is SGHAT and CDR2 FQDESV. The cysteine opens and the phenylalanine closes a CDR3 of 13 amino acids. The read is trimmed to its CDR3 DNA, 39 bases read in frame from base 1. The data belong to a study of blood T cells in healthy people across ages (dated by TCRdb to between 2015 and 2017). The study in broad terms: Template switching captured roughly one uniquely barcoded TCR beta cDNA molecule per two T cells in model experiments. To track age-related changes in TCR beta repertoire diversity, the study relied on deep sequencing normalized with unique cDNA molecular identifiers. Donors were grouped into four age groups: young (average about 15 years), middle-aged (about 38), aged (about 59) and long-lived (over 80). To avoid experimental bias, donors of different ages were spread randomly across the sequencing lanes. Two additional independent replicas of 1 million unique cDNA reads from the same blood draw were analyzed for two donors (one aged 18 to 30 and one aged 80 or older). On the study overall, not on this receptor specifically: Compared with the aged group, more naive CD4+ T cells, fewer expanded clones and increased TCR diversity were shown by the long-lived group, suggesting age selection. Because profiling used bulk unsorted PBMCs, naive and antigen-experienced compartments could not be compared conclusively. Total diversity estimates from one million sequenced T cells were considered lower bounds and underestimates. Because the CMV infection status of the donors was unknown, age-related changes in expanded clonotypes may potentially have been confounded. As age increased, observed TCR beta diversity per million T cells dropped in a roughly linear way, and a significant reduction was already evident by age about 40. There was a strong correlation between observed TCR beta diversity and the percentage of naive T cells measured by flow cytometry.

The approximately 39 donors, aged about 6 to 90 years, were systemically healthy Caucasian individuals from Russia. Approximately 10 milliliters of peripheral blood were collected from each donor into EDTA-treated Vacutainer tubes. Ficoll-Paque density-gradient centrifugation was used to isolate PBMCs, with at least 7 million obtained per sample. Trizol reagent was used to extract total RNA from the PBMCs, yielding at least 5.5 micrograms per sample. Naive CD45RAhigh/CD27high T cell percentages were measured by flow cytometry on a PBMC aliquot from every donor. Preparation of the library involved 5' RACE. The sequencer listed for this sample is Illumina HiSeq 2500. A second PCR of about 7 to 12 cycles was run with a J-beta primer mix and a sample-barcoded 5' primer. Each TCR beta cDNA molecule received a unique molecular identifier from a template-switch 5' adaptor carrying 12 random nucleotides. Each sample yielded at least 2.5 million CDR3-containing paired-end reads. First-strand cDNA was synthesized from all RNA with the Mint cDNA synthesis kit, primed by a TRBC-specific oligonucleotide. All cDNA was treated with uracil-DNA glycosylase and then went through a first 18-cycle PCR with the universal primers M1SS and BC2_uni_R. The study's own analysis went as follows. For normalization, 1 million high-quality reads were randomly selected from each sample, with every read carrying a distinct molecular identifier. Reads with shared molecular identifiers were discarded instead of being binned into consensus sequences. MiTCR, set to a Q25 quality threshold and the strictest error-elimination algorithm, was used for CDR3 identification, clonotype clustering and error correction. Lower-bound total TCR beta diversity was estimated with a nonparametric unseen species model using Euler transformation. TCRdb cleaned the public reads at Q25 with fastp, built clones with MiXCR and kept in-frame beta chains. Merged by CDR3 protein, the rows form single entries marked with the most common genes and DNA. The V and J calls were not made by the authors but by TCRdb's processing. For this sample the table gives about 1.6 million distinct CDR3 sequences, of which 30% to 40% were detected only once. 11% of the sample comes from the top ten.

The sample was blood. The sequence came from a woman aged 25 to 39 in good health. The chain was built from TRBV11-1 and TRBJ2-7; the D gene is possibly TRBD1, with 8 bases matching. The CDR3 reads as follows: CASSPYRGGEQYF. The nucleotides are TGTGCCAGCAGCCCTTACAGGGGGGGCGAGCAGTACTTC. Outside the CDR3, residues come from the reference TRBV11-1 and TRBJ2-7 proteins, so the full variable domain is: EAEVAQSPRYKITEKSQAVAFWCDPISGHATLYWYRQILGQGPELLVQFQDESVVDDSQLPKDRFSAERLKGVDSTLKIQPAELGDSAMYLCASSPYRGGEQYFGPGTRLTVT.